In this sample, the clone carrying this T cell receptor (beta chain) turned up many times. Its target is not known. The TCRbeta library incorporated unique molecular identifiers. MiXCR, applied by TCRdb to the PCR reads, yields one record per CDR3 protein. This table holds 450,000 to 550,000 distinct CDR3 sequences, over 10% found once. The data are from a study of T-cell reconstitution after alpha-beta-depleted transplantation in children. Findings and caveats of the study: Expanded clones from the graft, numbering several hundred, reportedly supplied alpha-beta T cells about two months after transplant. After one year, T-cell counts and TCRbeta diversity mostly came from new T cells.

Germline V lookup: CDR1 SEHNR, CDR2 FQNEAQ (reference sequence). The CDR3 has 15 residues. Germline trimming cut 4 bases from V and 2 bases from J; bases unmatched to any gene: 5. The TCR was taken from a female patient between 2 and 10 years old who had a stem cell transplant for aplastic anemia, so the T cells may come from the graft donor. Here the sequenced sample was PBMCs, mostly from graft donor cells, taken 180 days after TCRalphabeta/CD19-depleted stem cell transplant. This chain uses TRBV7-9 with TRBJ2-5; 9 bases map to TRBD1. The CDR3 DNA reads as TGTGCCAGCAGCTCACAGGGGGCCATACAAGAGACCCAGTACTTC. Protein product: CASSSQGAIQETQYF. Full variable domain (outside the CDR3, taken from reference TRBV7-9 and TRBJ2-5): DTGVSQNPRHKITKRGQNVTFRCDPISEHNRLYWYRQTLGQGPEFLTYFQNEAQLEKSRLLSDRFSAERPKGSFSTLEIQRTEQGDSAMYLCASSSQGAIQETQYFGPGTRLLVL.